This T cell receptor beta chain was documented in a study of blood T cell repertoires in COVID-19. TCRdb's copy holds only in-frame clones and misses some; the assay was immunoSEQ multiplex PCR. This table holds 91,000 or so clones, about 86% found once. Unmatched junction bases numbered 6, after V lost 3 bases and J lost 1 base. Germline V gene sequence: CDR1 SGHDT, CDR2 YYEEEE. The CDR3 extends over 16 amino acids. The chain links TRBV5-6 to TRBJ2-3, with 9 nucleotides matching TRBD2. Sequencing was done on a sample of peripheral blood. The TCR was taken from a woman aged 60-70 years in a cohort sampled during active or convalescent COVID-19. CDR3 DNA: TGTGCCAGCAGCTGGGGGATAGCGGGAGGCACAGATACGCAGTATTTT. Translating gives CASSWGIAGGTDTQYF. Drawing the rest from reference TRBV5-6 and TRBJ2-3, the complete variable domain is DAGVTQSPTHLIKTRGQQVTLRCSPKSGHDTVSWYQQALGQGPQFIFQYYEEEERQRGNFPDRFSGHQFPNYSSELNVNALLLGDSALYLCASSWGIAGGTDTQYFGPGTRLTVL.